The entry below describes one T cell receptor (beta chain). The record originates from a study of control samples from healthy donors and cancer patients. Germline CDR1 and CDR2: MDHEN and SYDVKM. V was shortened by 3 bases and J by 3 bases, with 7 bases between the two germline ends. This CDR3 is built from 13 residues. Only in-frame clones appear in the TCRdb table, and some are missing; sequencing was by immunoSEQ multiplex PCR. The data contain about 100,000 clones, 85% of them singletons. The source material was blood. This sequence was found in a man aged 30-40 years in good health. This chain uses TRBV28 with TRBJ2-3, with D uncertain. The chain's CDR3 is CASSFRRTDTQYF. For the CDR3, the DNA is TGTGCCAGCAGTTTCAGAAGGACAGATACGCAGTATTTT.